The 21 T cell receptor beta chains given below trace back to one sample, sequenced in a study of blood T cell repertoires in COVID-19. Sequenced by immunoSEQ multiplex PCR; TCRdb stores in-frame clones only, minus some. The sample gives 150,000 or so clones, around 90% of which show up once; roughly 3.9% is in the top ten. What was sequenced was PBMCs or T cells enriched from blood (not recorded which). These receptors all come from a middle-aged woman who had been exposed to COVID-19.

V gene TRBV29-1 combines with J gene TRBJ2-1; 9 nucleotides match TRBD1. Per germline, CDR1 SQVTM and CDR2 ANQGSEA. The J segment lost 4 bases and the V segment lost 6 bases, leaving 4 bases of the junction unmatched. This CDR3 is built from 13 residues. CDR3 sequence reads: CSVAGQGYNEQFF. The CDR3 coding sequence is TGCAGCGTAGCGGGACAGGGATACAATGAGCAGTTCTTC.

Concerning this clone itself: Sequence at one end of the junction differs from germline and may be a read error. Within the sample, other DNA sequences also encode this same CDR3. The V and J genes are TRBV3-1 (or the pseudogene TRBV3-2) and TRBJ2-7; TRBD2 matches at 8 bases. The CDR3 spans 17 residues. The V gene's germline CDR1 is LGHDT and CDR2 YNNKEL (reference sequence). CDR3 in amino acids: CASSLVAGGPNSYEQYF. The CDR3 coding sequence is TGTGCCAGCAGCCTCGTGGCGGGGGGCCCCAATTCCTACGAGCAGTATTTC.

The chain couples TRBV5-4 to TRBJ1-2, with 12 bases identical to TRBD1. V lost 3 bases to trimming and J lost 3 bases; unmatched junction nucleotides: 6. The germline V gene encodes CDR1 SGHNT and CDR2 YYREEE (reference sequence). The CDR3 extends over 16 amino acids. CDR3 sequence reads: CASSSLGTGGDYGYTF. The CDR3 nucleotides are TGTGCCAGCAGCTCCCTCGGGACAGGGGGCGACTATGGCTACACCTTC. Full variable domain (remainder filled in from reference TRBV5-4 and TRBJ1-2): ETGVTQSPTHLIKTRGQQVTLRCSSQSGHNTVSWYQQALGQGPQFIFQYYREEENGRGNFPPRFSGLQFPNYSSELNVNALELDDSALYLCASSSLGTGGDYGYTFGSGTRLTVV.

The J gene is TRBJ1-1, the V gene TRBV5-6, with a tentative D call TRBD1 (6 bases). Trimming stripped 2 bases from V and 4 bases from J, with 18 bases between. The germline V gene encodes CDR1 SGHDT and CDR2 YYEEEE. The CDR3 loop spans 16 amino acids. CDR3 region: CASSFRGGRSGTEAFF. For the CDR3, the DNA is TGTGCCAGCAGCTTTCGAGGGGGAAGGTCGGGCACTGAAGCTTTCTTT.

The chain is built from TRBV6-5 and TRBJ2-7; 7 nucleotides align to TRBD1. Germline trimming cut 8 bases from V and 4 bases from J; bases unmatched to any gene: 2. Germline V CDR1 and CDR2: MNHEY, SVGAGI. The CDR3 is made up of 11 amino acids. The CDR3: CASGTAYEQYF. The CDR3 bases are TGTGCCAGCGGGACAGCATACGAGCAGTACTTC.

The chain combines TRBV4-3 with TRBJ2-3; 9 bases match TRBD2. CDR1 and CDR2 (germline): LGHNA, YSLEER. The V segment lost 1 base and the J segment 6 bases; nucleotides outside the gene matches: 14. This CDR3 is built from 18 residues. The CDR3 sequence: CASSQGSILAGVGDTQYF. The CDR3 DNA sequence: TGCGCCAGCAGCCAAGGCTCCATCTTAGCGGGAGTAGGGGATACGCAGTATTTT.

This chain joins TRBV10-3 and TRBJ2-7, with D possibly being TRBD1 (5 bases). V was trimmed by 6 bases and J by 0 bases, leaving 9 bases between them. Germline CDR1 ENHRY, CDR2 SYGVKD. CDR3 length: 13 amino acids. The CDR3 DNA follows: TGTGCCATCAGAACAGGCGACTCCTACGAGCAGTACTTC. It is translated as CAIRTGDSYEQYF.

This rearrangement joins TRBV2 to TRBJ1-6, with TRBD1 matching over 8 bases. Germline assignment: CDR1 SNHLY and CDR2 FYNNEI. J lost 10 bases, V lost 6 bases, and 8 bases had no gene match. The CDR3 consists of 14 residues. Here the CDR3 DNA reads TGTGCCAGCAGCGGGACAGGAACAGGATCACCCCTCCACTTT. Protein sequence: CASSGTGTGSPLHF.

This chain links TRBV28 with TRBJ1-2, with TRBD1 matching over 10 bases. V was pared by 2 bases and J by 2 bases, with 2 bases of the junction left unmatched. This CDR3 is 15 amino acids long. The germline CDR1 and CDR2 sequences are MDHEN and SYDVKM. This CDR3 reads CASSLAGQGNYGYTF. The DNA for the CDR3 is TGTGCCAGCAGTTTAGCGGGACAGGGGAACTATGGCTACACCTTC.

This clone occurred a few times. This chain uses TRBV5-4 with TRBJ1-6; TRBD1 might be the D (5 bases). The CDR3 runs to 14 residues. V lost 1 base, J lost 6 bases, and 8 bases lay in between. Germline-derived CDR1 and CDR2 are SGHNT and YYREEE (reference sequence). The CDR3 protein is CASSLMQGNSPLHF. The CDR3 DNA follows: TGTGCCAGCAGCTTGATGCAGGGTAATTCACCCCTCCACTTT.

This CDR3 reads CASRIHSYEQYF. The CDR3 DNA follows: TGTGCCAGCAGAATCCACTCCTACGAGCAGTACTTC. This chain uses TRBV28 with TRBJ2-7; no firm D call. The CDR3 extends over 12 amino acids. Trimming stripped 6 bases from V and 0 bases from J, with 6 bases between. From germline, CDR1 is MDHEN and CDR2 SYDVKM.

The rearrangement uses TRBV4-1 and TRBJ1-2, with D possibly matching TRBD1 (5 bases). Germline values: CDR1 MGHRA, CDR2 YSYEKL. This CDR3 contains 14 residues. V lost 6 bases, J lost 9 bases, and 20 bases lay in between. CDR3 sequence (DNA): TGCGCCAGCAGTCAAAGTCAGGGTCCCCTTCGCTACACCTTC. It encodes CASSQSQGPLRYTF.

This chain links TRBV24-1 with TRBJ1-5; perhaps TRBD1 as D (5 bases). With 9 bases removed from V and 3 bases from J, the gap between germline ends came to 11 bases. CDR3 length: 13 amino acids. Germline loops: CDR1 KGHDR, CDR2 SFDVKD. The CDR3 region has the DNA TGTGCCACCTCGGCGGGGGACAATCAGCCCCAGCATTTT. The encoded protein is CATSAGDNQPQHF.

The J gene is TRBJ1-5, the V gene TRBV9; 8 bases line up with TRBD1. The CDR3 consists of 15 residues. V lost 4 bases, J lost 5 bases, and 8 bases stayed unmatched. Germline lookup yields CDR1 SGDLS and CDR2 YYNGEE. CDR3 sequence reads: CASSSTGALDQPQHF. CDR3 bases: TGTGCCAGCAGCTCGACAGGGGCCTTAGATCAGCCCCAGCATTTT.

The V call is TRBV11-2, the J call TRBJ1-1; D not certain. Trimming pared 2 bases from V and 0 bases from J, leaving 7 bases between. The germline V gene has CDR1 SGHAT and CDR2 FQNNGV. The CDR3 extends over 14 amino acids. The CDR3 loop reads CASSLYGLNTEAFF. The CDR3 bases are TGTGCCAGCAGCTTATATGGCTTGAACACTGAAGCTTTCTTT.

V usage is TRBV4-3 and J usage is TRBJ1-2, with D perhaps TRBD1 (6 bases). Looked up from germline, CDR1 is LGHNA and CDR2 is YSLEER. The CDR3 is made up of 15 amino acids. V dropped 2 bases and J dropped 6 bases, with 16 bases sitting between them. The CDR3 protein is CASSQSDGGRHGYTF. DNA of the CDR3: TGCGCCAGCAGCCAAAGTGATGGGGGCAGGCATGGCTACACCTTC.

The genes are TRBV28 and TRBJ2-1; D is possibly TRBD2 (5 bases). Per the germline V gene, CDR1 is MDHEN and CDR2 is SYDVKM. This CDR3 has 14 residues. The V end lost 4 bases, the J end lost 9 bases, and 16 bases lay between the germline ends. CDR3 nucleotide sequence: TGTGCCAGCAGTTCCGCTAGTAGAGGAGGTGAGCAGTTCTTC. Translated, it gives CASSSASRGGEQFF.

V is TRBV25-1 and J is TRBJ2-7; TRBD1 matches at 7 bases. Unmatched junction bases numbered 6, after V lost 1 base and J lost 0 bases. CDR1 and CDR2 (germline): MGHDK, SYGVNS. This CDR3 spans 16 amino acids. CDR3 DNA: TGTGCCAGCAGTGAATTCACAGGGGTCCTCTCCTACGAGCAGTACTTC. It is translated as CASSEFTGVLSYEQYF.

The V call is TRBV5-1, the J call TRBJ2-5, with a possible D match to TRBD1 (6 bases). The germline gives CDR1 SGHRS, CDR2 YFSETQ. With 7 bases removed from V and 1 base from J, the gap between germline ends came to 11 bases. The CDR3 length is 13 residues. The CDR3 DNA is TGCGCCAGCTCTCGGGACACCCAAGAGACCCAGTACTTC. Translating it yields CASSRDTQETQYF.

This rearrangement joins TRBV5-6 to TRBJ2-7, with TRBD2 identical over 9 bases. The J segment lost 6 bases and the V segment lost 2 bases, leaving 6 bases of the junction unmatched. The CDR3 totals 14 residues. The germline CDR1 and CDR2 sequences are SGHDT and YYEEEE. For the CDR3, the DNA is TGTGCCAGCAGCTTTAGCGGGAGATGGAGCGAGCAGTACTTC. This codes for CASSFSGRWSEQYF.

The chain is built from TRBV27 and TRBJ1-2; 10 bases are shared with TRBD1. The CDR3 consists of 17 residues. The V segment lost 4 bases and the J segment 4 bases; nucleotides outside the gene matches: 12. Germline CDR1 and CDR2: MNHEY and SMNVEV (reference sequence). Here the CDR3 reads CASSSYSTGTGVYGYTF. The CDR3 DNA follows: TGTGCCAGCAGTTCATATTCTACAGGGACAGGGGTCTATGGCTACACCTTC.